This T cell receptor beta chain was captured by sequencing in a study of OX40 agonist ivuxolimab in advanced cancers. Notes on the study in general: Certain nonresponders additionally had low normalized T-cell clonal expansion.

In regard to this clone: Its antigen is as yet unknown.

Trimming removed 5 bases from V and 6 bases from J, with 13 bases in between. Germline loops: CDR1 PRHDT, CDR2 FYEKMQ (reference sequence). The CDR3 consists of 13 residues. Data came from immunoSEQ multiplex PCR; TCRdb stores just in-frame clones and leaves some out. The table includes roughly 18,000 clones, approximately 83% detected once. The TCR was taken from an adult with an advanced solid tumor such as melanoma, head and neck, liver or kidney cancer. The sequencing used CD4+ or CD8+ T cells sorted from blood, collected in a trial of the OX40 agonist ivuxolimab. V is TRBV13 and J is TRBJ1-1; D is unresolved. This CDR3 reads CASSHRGIAEAFF. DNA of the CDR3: TGTGCCAGCAGCCACCGGGGAATCGCTGAAGCTTTCTTT.